The 32 T cell receptor beta chains given below trace back to one sample, sequenced in a study of blood T cell repertoires in COVID-19. Sequenced by immunoSEQ multiplex PCR; TCRdb stores in-frame clones only, minus some. This sample carries roughly 70,000 clones, roughly 77% of them seen once, and the ten largest clones take less than 40%. Sample: peripheral blood. The receptor set was obtained from an older woman with acute or convalescent COVID-19.

The chain employs TRBV5-1 and TRBJ1-1, with unresolved D. Germline assignment: CDR1 SGHRS and CDR2 YFSETQ. The CDR3 sequence is 16 residues long. With 3 bases removed from V and 3 bases from J, the gap between germline ends came to 18 bases. CDR3 coding DNA: TGCGCCAGCAGCTCGACTCCTCTCGGGGAGGACACTGAAGCTTTCTTT. Its protein product is CASSSTPLGEDTEAFF.

This clone was seen a handful of times. V is TRBV5-1 and J is TRBJ2-2, with D unresolved. Germline assignment: CDR1 SGHRS and CDR2 YFSETQ. The CDR3 is 12 residues long. Trimming shortened V by 2 bases and J by 5 bases, and 4 bases separated the two germline ends. The CDR3 here is CASSFSTGELFF. CDR3 DNA: TGCGCCAGCAGCTTCTCTACCGGGGAGCTGTTTTTT. The full variable domain, rest sourced from reference TRBV5-1 and TRBJ2-2, is KAGVTQTPRYLIKTRGQQVTLSCSPISGHRSVSWYQQTPGQGLQFLFEYFSETQRNKGNFPGRFSGRQFSNSRSEMNVSTLELGDSALYLCASSFSTGELFFGEGSRLTVL.

The genes are TRBV5-1 and TRBJ1-1; D is perhaps TRBD1 (5 bases). From germline, CDR1 is SGHRS and CDR2 YFSETQ. V was clipped by 4 bases and J by 4 bases, with 14 bases between them. The CDR3 totals 14 residues. As DNA, the CDR3 is TGCGCCAGCAGCCCCGCTGGGGCTGGCACTGAAGCTTTCTTT. Protein sequence: CASSPAGAGTEAFF.

The rearrangement joins TRBV4-1 to TRBJ2-3; 9 positions match TRBD1. Germline trimming cut 5 bases from V and 0 bases from J; bases unmatched to any gene: 0. This CDR3 is built from 14 residues. Looked up from germline, CDR1 is MGHRA and CDR2 is YSYEKL. The CDR3 here is CASSGTGSTDTQYF. In nucleotides, the CDR3 is TGCGCCAGCAGCGGGACAGGGAGCACAGATACGCAGTATTTT.

The chain has TRBV6-5 and TRBJ2-7, with 7 bases matching TRBD1. The CDR3 contains 15 residues. J was trimmed by 2 bases and V by 2 bases; bases with no gene match: 6. Germline loops: CDR1 MNHEY, CDR2 SVGAGI. The CDR3 spells CASSYVGQGAYEQYF. The CDR3 coding sequence is TGTGCCAGCAGTTACGTTGGGCAGGGGGCCTACGAGCAGTACTTC.

The rearrangement joins TRBV19 to TRBJ1-2; unclear D gene. This CDR3 is built from 13 residues. The V gene lost 3 bases and the J gene lost 5 bases, with 10 bases spanning the gap. Germline V gene lookup returns CDR1 LNHDA and CDR2 SQIVND (reference sequence). The CDR3 loop is CASSIGAEYGYTF. Here the CDR3 DNA reads TGTGCCAGTAGTATCGGAGCGGAGTATGGCTACACCTTC. The full variable domain, rest sourced from reference TRBV19 and TRBJ1-2, is DGGITQSPKYLFRKEGQNVTLSCEQNLNHDAMYWYRQDPGQGLRLIYYSQIVNDFQKGDIAEGYSVSREKKESFPLTVTSAQKNPTAFYLCASSIGAEYGYTFGSGTRLTVV.

The chain joins TRBV19 to TRBJ2-5, with TRBD2 identical over 7 bases. V shed 7 bases, J shed 4 bases, and the junction held 9 bases outside the gene matches. The CDR3 consists of 14 residues. Germline V CDR1 and CDR2: LNHDA, SQIVND (reference sequence). The CDR3 DNA follows: TGTGCCAGTAATTTCGGGGGGAGTGGAGAGACCCAGTACTTC. Translating it yields CASNFGGSGETQYF.

This clone was found many times. Other DNA sequences in the sample encode the same CDR3. V gene TRBV27 combines with J gene TRBJ1-5; D is uncertain. The germline CDR1 and CDR2 sequences are MNHEY and SMNVEV (reference sequence). V was clipped by 2 bases and J by 7 bases, with 9 bases between them. This CDR3 contains 13 residues. The CDR3: CASSLQLRQPQHF. The CDR3 nucleotides read TGTGCCAGCAGTTTACAACTACGGCAGCCCCAGCATTTT.

This clone showed up just once. The gene calls are TRBV4-3 and TRBJ2-1, with D possibly matching TRBD1 (6 bases). This CDR3 has 14 residues. Germline V gene sequence: CDR1 LGHNA, CDR2 YSLEER. V was shortened by 7 bases and J by 5 bases, with 15 bases between the two germline ends. CDR3 residues: CASNNRAQNNEQFF. The CDR3 nucleotides read TGCGCCAGCAACAACAGGGCACAGAACAATGAGCAGTTCTTC.

The chain carries TRBV10-3 and TRBJ1-3; D is undetermined. Germline V gene lookup returns CDR1 ENHRY and CDR2 SYGVKD. Trimming shortened V by 4 bases and J by 0 bases, and 7 bases separated the two germline ends. CDR3 size: 14 residues. Written as DNA, the CDR3 is TGTGCCATCAGTGTAGGGAGCTCTGGAAACACCATATATTTT. It translates to CAISVGSSGNTIYF.

The rearrangement links TRBV7-8 to TRBJ1-2; the D is unclear. V lost 1 base and J lost 4, with 4 bases in between. This CDR3 contains 12 residues. Germline V CDR1 and CDR2: SGHVS, FQNEAQ. In DNA form, the CDR3 reads TGTGCCAGCAGCTTAGGCGGCTATGGCTACACCTTC. Amino acid sequence: CASSLGGYGYTF.

V is TRBV21-1 and J is TRBJ1-5. TRBV21-1 has pseudogene status. CDR3 length: 15 amino acids. CDR3 amino acids: CASSSPRRSNQPQHF. CDR3 nucleotides: TGTGCCAGCAGCTCCCCAAGGAGGAGCAATCAGCCCCAGCATTTT.

The chain couples TRBV9 to TRBJ1-1, with 7 nucleotides matching TRBD1. The V and J ends lost 0 bases and 5 bases, in that order; junction bases with no gene match: 7. This CDR3 spans 15 amino acids. Looked up from germline, CDR1 is SGDLS and CDR2 is YYNGEE. The CDR3: CASSVGGQGVTEAFF. The CDR3 DNA is TGTGCCAGCAGCGTAGGCGGGCAGGGGGTAACTGAAGCTTTCTTT.

This clone was seen more than once but under ten times. The V gene is TRBV14, the J gene TRBJ2-1; no reliable D call. There are 13 residues in the CDR3. Trimming took off 2 bases at V and 8 bases at J, with 10 bases between the two ends. Germline-derived CDR1 and CDR2 are SGHDN and FVKESK. The CDR3 DNA reads TGTGCCAGCAGCCAACATTCGGTCTATGAGCAGTTCTTC. Translating gives CASSQHSVYEQFF.

The chain uses TRBV12-3 or TRBV12-4 and TRBJ1-2; 7 bases line up with TRBD1. V shed 5 bases and J 7 bases; nucleotides not matched to a gene: 7. This CDR3 has 13 residues. The CDR3 protein is CASSLQGLGGYTF. The DNA of the CDR3 is TGTGCCAGCAGTCTACAGGGGTTGGGTGGCTACACCTTC.

Remarks on this clone: Other nucleotide sequences in the sample specify the same CDR3. The V and J genes are TRBV18 and TRBJ1-5; 8 bases map to TRBD1. The V and J ends lost 6 bases and 5 bases, in that order; junction bases with no gene match: 6. Germline assignment: CDR1 KGHSH and CDR2 LQKENI. This CDR3 contains 14 residues. The CDR3 loop is CASSPGTGDQPQHF. For the CDR3, the DNA is TGTGCCAGCTCCCCCGGGACAGGCGATCAGCCCCAGCATTTT.

This chain links TRBV12-3 or TRBV12-4 with TRBJ1-1, with D tentatively TRBD1 (5 bases). Trimming took off 4 bases at V and 11 bases at J, with 11 bases between the two ends. The CDR3 loop spans 11 amino acids. CDR3 DNA sequence: TGTGCCAGCAGTTCCAGGGTAGGGGCTTTCTTT. Its translation is CASSSRVGAFF.

DNA for the CDR3: TGTGCCAGCAGATCCGGACAGGTACTTAACTATGGCTACACCTTC. Protein sequence: CASRSGQVLNYGYTF. The V gene is TRBV28, the J gene TRBJ1-2, with TRBD1 identical over 7 bases. V lost 6 bases and J lost 1; bases outside the gene matches: 8. The germline gives CDR1 MDHEN, CDR2 SYDVKM. The length of the CDR3 is 15 residues.

The chain combines TRBV27 with TRBJ2-7; 9 bases fit TRBD2. Germline lookup yields CDR1 MNHEY and CDR2 SMNVEV (reference sequence). The CDR3 totals 15 residues. J was trimmed by 0 bases and V by 4 bases; bases with no gene match: 4. The CDR3 DNA sequence: TGTGCCAGCAGTTCTAGCGGGGTTAGCTCCTACGAGCAGTACTTC. Translated, it gives CASSSSGVSSYEQYF.

V is TRBV19 and J is TRBJ2-1; 13 bases line up with TRBD2. Trimming cost V 4 bases and J 7 bases; bases outside gene matches: 4. Germline lookup yields CDR1 LNHDA and CDR2 SQIVND (reference sequence). This CDR3 is built from 15 residues. The CDR3: CASSTRTSGRNEQFF. The CDR3 DNA reads TGTGCCAGTAGTACCCGGACTAGCGGGAGAAATGAGCAGTTCTTC. The complete variable domain, with remaining parts taken from reference TRBV19 and TRBJ2-1, reads DGGITQSPKYLFRKEGQNVTLSCEQNLNHDAMYWYRQDPGQGLRLIYYSQIVNDFQKGDIAEGYSVSREKKESFPLTVTSAQKNPTAFYLCASSTRTSGRNEQFFGPGTRLTVL.

This clone came up once. V is TRBV5-6 and J is TRBJ1-4; D call uncertain. Germline V gene lookup returns CDR1 SGHDT and CDR2 YYEEEE. V dropped 0 bases and J dropped 5 bases, with 11 bases sitting between them. The CDR3 loop spans 15 amino acids. CDR3 DNA sequence: TGTGCCAGCAGCTTGGGCCAAACTAAAAATGAAAAACTGTTTTTT. As protein: CASSLGQTKNEKLFF.

The rearrangement joins TRBV6-5 to TRBJ1-5, with D unclear. The CDR3 is 12 amino acids. Germline V gene lookup returns CDR1 MNHEY and CDR2 SVGAGI. Trimming removed 6 bases from V and 8 bases from J, with 11 bases in between. In DNA, the CDR3 is TGTGCCAGCAGGCCACAGCATAAGCCCCAGCATTTT. It translates to CASRPQHKPQHF.

Only one count was recorded for this clone. The V call is TRBV7-2, the J call TRBJ2-3, with 8 bases identical to TRBD1. The CDR3 length is 14 residues. The trim removed 5 bases at V and 5 bases at J, leaving 6 bases unmatched. Germline loops: CDR1 SGHTA, CDR2 FQGNSA. CDR3 sequence (DNA): TGTGCCAGCAGCCCGGGACAGGCGGGAGATACGCAGTATTTT. Its protein is CASSPGQAGDTQYF.

The chain uses TRBV5-1 and TRBJ2-7; D is possibly TRBD2 (6 bases). Germline V gene data show CDR1 as SGHRS and CDR2 as YFSETQ. Trimming shortened V by 5 bases and J by 0 bases, and 15 bases separated the two germline ends. The CDR3 extends over 15 amino acids. The CDR3 spells CASSPGEFFSYEQYF. The CDR3 DNA follows: TGCGCCAGCAGTCCGGGGGAGTTTTTCTCCTACGAGCAGTACTTC.

This chain uses TRBV4-1 with TRBJ1-2, with a tentative D call TRBD1 (6 bases). CDR1 and CDR2 from the germline V gene are MGHRA and YSYEKL. The CDR3 totals 15 residues. The V and J ends lost 0 bases and 3 bases respectively, with 11 bases between them. The DNA of the CDR3 is TGCGCCAGCAGCCAAGATGTACAGGGAGACTATGGCTACACCTTC. Protein product: CASSQDVQGDYGYTF.

The rearrangement joins TRBV3-1 (or the pseudogene TRBV3-2) to TRBJ1-2; D ambiguous. CDR3 length: 15 amino acids. Germline assignment: CDR1 LGHDT and CDR2 YNNKEL (reference sequence). Trimming took off 1 base at V and 3 bases at J, with 12 bases between the two ends. CDR3 amino acids: CASSQAKGVYYGYTF. CDR3 nucleotides: TGTGCCAGCAGCCAAGCGAAAGGAGTATACTATGGCTACACCTTC.

This chain uses TRBV5-6 with TRBJ2-4; possible D gene TRBD1, 6 bases. Germline V lookup: CDR1 SGHDT, CDR2 YYEEEE. This CDR3 comprises 15 residues. Trimming took off 1 base at V and 1 base at J, with 9 bases between the two ends. The CDR3 DNA is TGTGCCAGCAGCTTGTACAGGGAGGCCAAAAACATTCAGTACTTC. Its translation is CASSLYREAKNIQYF.

In this sample, this clone turned up once. The chain is built from TRBV19 and TRBJ2-1, with 7 bases fitting TRBD2. V gave up 10 bases and J gave up 0 bases; unmatched junction bases: 9. Germline CDR1 LNHDA, CDR2 SQIVND (reference sequence). This CDR3 is 15 amino acids long. The CDR3 nucleotides are TGTGCCACAATTAGCGGGTCGAGCTCCTACAATGAGCAGTTCTTC. Protein sequence: CATISGSSSYNEQFF.

The chain is built from TRBV29-1 and TRBJ2-3, with D perhaps TRBD2 (6 bases). The CDR3 is 16 amino acids. Germline CDR1 is SQVTM and CDR2 is ANQGSEA. Trimming pared 0 bases from V and 2 bases from J, leaving 15 bases between. Here the CDR3 reads CSVEDLGGGHTDTQYF. DNA of the CDR3: TGCAGCGTTGAAGATCTGGGGGGAGGACACACAGATACGCAGTATTTT.

The chain recombines TRBV28 with TRBJ2-7, with D perhaps matching TRBD2 (5 bases). The CDR3 runs 12 residues. V was pared by 11 bases and J by 0 bases, with 11 bases between. The germline gives CDR1 MDHEN, CDR2 SYDVKM. CDR3 sequence: CASGLASYEQYF. CDR3 DNA sequence: TGTGCCTCCGGGCTAGCCTCCTACGAGCAGTACTTC. The complete variable domain, with remaining parts taken from reference TRBV28 and TRBJ2-7, reads DVKVTQSSRYLVKRTGEKVFLECVQDMDHENMFWYRQDPGLGLRLIYFSYDVKMKEKGDIPEGYSVSREKKERFSLILESASTNQTSMYLCASGLASYEQYFGPGTRLTVT.

The genes are TRBV11-3 and TRBJ2-2, with TRBD2 matching over 8 bases. Germline lookup yields CDR1 SGHNT and CDR2 YENEEA. After removal of 0 bases from V and 0 bases from J, the junction contained 3 bases not matched to a gene. The CDR3 is made up of 17 amino acids. CDR3 amino acids: CASSLEAAGANTGELFF. CDR3 coding DNA: TGTGCCAGCAGCTTAGAAGCAGCGGGGGCGAACACCGGGGAGCTGTTTTTT.

This clone was recorded many times. This rearrangement joins TRBV7-2 to TRBJ2-3, with TRBD2 identical over 16 bases. CDR1 SGHTA and CDR2 FQGNSA come from the germline V gene. CDR3 length: 19 amino acids. After removal of 0 bases from V and 1 base from J, the junction contained 4 bases not matched to a gene. The CDR3 DNA sequence: TGTGCCAGCAGCTTAGCCGGGACTAGCGGGGGGGCTCGCACAGATACGCAGTATTTT. Its protein product is CASSLAGTSGGARTDTQYF.